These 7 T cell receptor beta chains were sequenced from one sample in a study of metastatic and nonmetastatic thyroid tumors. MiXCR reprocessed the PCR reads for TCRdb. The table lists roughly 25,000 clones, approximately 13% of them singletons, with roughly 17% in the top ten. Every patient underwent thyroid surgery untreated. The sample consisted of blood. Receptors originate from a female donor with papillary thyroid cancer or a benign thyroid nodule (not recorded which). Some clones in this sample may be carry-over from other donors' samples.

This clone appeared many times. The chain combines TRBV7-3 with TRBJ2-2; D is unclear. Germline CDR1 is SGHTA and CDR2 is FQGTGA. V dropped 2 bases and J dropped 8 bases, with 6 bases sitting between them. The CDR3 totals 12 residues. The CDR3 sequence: CASSLRSGELFF. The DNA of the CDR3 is TGTGCCAGCAGCTTACGATCGGGGGAGCTGTTTTTT. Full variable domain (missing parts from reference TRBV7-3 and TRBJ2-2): GAGVSQTPSNKVTEKGKYVELRCDPISGHTALYWYRQSLGQGPEFLIYFQGTGAADDSGLPNDRFFAVRPEGSVSTLKIQRTERGDSAVYLCASSLRSGELFFGEGSRLTVL.

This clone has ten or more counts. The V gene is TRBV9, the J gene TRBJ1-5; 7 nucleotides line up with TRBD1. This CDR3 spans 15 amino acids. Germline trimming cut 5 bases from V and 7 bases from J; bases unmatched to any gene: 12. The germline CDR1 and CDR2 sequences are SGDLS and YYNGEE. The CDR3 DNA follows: TGTGCCAGCAGTGCCCAAGGGGGCAAGGGACAGCCCCAGCATTTT. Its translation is CASSAQGGKGQPQHF.

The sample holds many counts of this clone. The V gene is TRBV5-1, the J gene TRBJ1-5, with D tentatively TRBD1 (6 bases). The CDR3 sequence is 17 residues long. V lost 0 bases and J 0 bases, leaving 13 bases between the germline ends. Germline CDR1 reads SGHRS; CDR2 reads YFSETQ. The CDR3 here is CASSLGDTGLSNQPQHF. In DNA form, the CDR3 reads TGCGCCAGCAGCTTGGGGGACACAGGACTTAGCAATCAGCCCCAGCATTTT.

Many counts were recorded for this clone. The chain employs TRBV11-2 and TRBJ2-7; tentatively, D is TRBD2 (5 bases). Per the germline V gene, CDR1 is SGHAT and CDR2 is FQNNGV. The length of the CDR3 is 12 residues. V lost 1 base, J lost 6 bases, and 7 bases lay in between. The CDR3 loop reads CASSLAGVEQYF. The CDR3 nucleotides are TGTGCCAGCAGCTTAGCCGGGGTCGAGCAGTACTTC.

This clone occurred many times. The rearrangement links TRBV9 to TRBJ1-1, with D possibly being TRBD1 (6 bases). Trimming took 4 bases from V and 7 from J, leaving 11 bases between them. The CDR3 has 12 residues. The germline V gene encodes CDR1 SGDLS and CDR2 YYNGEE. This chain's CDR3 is CASSTGLGEAFF. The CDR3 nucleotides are TGTGCCAGCAGCACAGGGTTAGGTGAAGCTTTCTTT.

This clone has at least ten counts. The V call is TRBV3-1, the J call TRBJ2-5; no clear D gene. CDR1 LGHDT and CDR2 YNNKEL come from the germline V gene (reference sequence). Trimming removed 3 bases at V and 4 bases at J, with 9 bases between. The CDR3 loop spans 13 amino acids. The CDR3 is CASSHGGRETQYF. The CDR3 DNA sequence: TGTGCCAGCAGCCATGGTGGGCGAGAGACCCAGTACTTC.

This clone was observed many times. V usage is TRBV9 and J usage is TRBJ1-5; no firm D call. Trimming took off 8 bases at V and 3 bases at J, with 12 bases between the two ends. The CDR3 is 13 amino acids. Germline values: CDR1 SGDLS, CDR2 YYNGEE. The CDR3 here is CASSIGHNQPQHF. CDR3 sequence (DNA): TGTGCCAGTTCGATAGGGCACAATCAGCCCCAGCATTTT.